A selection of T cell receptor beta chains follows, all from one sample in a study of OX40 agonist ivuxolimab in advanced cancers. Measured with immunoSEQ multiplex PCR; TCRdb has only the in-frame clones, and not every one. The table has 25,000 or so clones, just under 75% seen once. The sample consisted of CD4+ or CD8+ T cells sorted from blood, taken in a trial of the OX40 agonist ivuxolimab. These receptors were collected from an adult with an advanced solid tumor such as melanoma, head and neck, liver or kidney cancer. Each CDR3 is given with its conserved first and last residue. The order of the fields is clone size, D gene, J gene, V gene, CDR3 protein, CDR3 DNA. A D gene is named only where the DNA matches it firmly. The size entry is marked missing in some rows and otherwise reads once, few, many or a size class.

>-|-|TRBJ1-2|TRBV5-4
CASRGQEWDGYTF
TGTGCCAGCAGGGGCCAGGAATGGGACGGCTACACCTTC
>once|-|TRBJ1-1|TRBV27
CASSIQDPLPHTEAFF
TGTGCCAGCAGCATACAGGACCCCCTCCCCCACACTGAAGCTTTCTTT
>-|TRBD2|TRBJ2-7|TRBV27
CASSPGGPYEQYF
TGTGCCAGCAGCCCGGGGGGGCCCTACGAGCAGTACTTC
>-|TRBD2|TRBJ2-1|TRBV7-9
CASSPRTSGSYNEQFF
TGTGCCAGCAGCCCCCGGACTAGCGGGTCTTACAATGAGCAGTTCTTC
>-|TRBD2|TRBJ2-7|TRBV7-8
CASSLASGGSYEQYF
TGTGCCAGCAGCTTAGCGAGCGGGGGGTCCTACGAGCAGTACTTC
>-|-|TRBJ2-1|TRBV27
CASRTRDGNNEQFF
TGTGCCAGCAGGACCCGGGACGGGAACAATGAGCAGTTCTTC
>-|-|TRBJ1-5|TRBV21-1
CASCRLTGDSNQPQHF
TGTGCCAGCTGCCGCTTGACAGGGGATAGCAATCAGCCCCAGCATTTT
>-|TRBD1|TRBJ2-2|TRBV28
CASSFNDREGSGELFF
TGTGCCAGCAGTTTTAACGACAGGGAAGGTTCCGGGGAGCTGTTTTTT
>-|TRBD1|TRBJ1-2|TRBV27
CASSERTGGLYGYTF
TGTGCCAGCAGTGAAAGGACAGGGGGCCTCTATGGCTACACCTTC
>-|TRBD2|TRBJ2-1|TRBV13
CASSRTSGGPAWNEQFF
TGTGCCAGCAGCCGGACTAGCGGGGGGCCGGCCTGGAATGAGCAGTTCTTC
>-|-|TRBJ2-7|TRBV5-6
CASSPPGSYEQYF
TGTGCCAGCAGCCCCCCTGGAAGCTACGAGCAGTACTTC
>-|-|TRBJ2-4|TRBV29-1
CSALDMNIQYF
TGCAGCGCCTTGGACATGAACATTCAGTACTTC
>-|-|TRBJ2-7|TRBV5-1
CASTVDGDYEQYF
TGCGCCAGCACGGTGGACGGAGACTACGAGCAGTACTTC
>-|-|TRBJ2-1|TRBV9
CASSVYLSSYNEQFF
TGTGCCAGCAGCGTATACTTAAGCTCCTACAATGAGCAGTTCTTC
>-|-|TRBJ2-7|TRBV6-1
CASTLTGSYEQYF
TGTGCCAGCACCCTCACAGGGTCCTACGAGCAGTACTTC
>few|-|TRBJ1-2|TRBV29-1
CSVVQGSGYTF
TGCAGCGTCGTACAGGGATCTGGCTACACCTTC
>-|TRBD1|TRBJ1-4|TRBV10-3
CAISRTTGVDEKLFF
TGTGCCATCAGTAGGACGACAGGGGTAGATGAAAAACTGTTTTTT
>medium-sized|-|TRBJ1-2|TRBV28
CASSLVLAGLGYTF
TGTGCCAGCAGTTTGGTTCTAGCCGGCCTTGGCTACACCTTC
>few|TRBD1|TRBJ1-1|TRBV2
CASRDRDGFISAFF
TGTGCCAGCAGGGACAGGGACGGCTTCATATCGGCTTTCTTT
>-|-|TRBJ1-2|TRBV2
CASFNGYTF
TGTGCCAGCTTTAATGGCTACACCTTC
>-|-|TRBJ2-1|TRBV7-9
CASSLGSYNEQFF
TGTGCCAGCAGCTTAGGATCCTACAATGAGCAGTTCTTC
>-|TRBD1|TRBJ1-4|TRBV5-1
CASSLMDRDEKLFF
TGCGCCAGCAGCTTGATGGACAGGGATGAAAAACTGTTTTTT
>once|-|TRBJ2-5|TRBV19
CASSEDTYGETQYF
TGTGCCAGTAGTGAAGACACCTACGGGGAGACCCAGTACTTC
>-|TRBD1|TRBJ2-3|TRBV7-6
CASSLMGGTGDTQYF
TGTGCCAGCAGCCTAATGGGTGGGACAGGAGATACGCAGTATTTT
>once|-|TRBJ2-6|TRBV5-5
CASSQGAGANVLTF
TGTGCCAGCAGCCAGGGAGCTGGGGCCAACGTCCTGACTTTC
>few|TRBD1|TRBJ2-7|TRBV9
CASSSRTGGYEQYF
TGTGCCAGCAGCTCTCGGACAGGTGGCTACGAGCAGTACTTC
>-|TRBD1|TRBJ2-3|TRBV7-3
CASSPDPGQGLTDTQYF
TGTGCCAGCAGTCCAGACCCGGGACAGGGGCTCACAGATACGCAGTATTTT
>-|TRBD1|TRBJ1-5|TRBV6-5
CASSPGQHKPQHF
TGTGCCAGCAGCCCGGGACAGCATAAGCCCCAGCATTTT
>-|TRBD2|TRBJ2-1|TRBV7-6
CASSLATSGMPEQFF
TGTGCCAGCAGCTTAGCGACTAGCGGCATGCCTGAGCAGTTCTTC
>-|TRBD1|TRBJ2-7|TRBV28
CASSSTGFREQYF
TGTGCCAGCAGTTCGACAGGGTTTCGCGAGCAGTACTTC
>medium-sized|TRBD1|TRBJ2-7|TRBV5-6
CASSLGTGDEQYF
TGTGCCAGCAGCTTAGGGACAGGGGACGAGCAGTACTTC
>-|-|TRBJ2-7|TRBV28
CASRAVYEQYF
TGTGCCAGCAGAGCTGTCTACGAGCAGTACTTC
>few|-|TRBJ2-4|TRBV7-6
CASPHPDLAKNIQYF
TGTGCCAGCCCCCACCCGGACCTAGCCAAAAACATTCAGTACTTC
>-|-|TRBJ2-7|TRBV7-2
CASSPRTTYEQYF
TGTGCCAGCAGCCCTCGGACTACCTACGAGCAGTACTTC
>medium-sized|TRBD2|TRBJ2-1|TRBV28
CASTAGGRSSYNEQFF
TGTGCCAGCACAGCCGGCGGGAGAAGCTCCTACAATGAGCAGTTCTTC
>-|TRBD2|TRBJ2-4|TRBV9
CASSPIAGEAKNIQYF
TGTGCCAGCAGCCCGATAGCGGGGGAAGCCAAAAACATTCAGTACTTC
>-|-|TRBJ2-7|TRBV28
CASRHLTSYEQYF
TGTGCCAGCAGGCACCTGACGTCCTACGAGCAGTACTTC
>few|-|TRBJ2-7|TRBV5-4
CASSRGKGEQYF
TGTGCCAGCAGCCGCGGCAAGGGAGAGCAGTACTTC
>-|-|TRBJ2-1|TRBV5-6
CASSPADRSHEQFF
TGTGCCAGCAGCCCGGCTGACAGGTCCCATGAGCAGTTCTTC
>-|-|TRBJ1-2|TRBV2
CASSEPGRQHYGYTF
TGTGCCAGCAGTGAACCGGGGCGACAGCACTATGGCTACACCTTC
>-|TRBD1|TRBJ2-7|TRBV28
CASSLGQGRAYEQYF
TGTGCCAGCAGTTTGGGACAGGGGAGGGCCTACGAGCAGTACTTC
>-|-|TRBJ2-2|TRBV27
CASSPPSAPNTGELFF
TGTGCCAGCAGTCCCCCAAGCGCGCCGAACACCGGGGAGCTGTTTTTT
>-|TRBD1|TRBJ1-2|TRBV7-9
CASSSTWGQGYGYTF
TGTGCCAGCAGCTCTACATGGGGACAGGGCTATGGCTACACCTTC
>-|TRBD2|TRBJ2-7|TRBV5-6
CASSRRDYEQYF
TGTGCCAGCAGTCGGAGGGACTACGAGCAATACTTC
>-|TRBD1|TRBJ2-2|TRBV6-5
CASSYFTGGDTGELFF
TGTGCCAGCAGTTACTTTACAGGGGGCGACACCGGGGAGCTGTTTTTT
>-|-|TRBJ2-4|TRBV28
CASSLGQGKFQYF
TGTGCCAGCAGTTTAGGTCAGGGGAAGTTCCAGTACTTC